These 30 T cell receptor beta chains came from one sample sequenced in a study of cytomegalovirus exposure and HLA in healthy donors. Use of 60 Vbeta and 13 Jbeta primers characterized the PCR. TCRdb keeps only in-frame clones here, not all; method: immunoSEQ multiplex PCR. Of about 120,000 clones in the sample, over 60% were seen once. The sequenced sample consisted of PBMCs. The origin of the receptors is a young man in good health and CMV-seropositive.

The chain recombines TRBV7-2 with TRBJ2-1; D might be TRBD2 (6 bases). The CDR3 contains 15 residues. Germline assignment: CDR1 SGHTA and CDR2 FQGNSA. V gave up 7 bases and J gave up 9 bases, with 22 bases separating them. In nucleotides, the CDR3 is TGTGCCAGCACGGAGGGAGGCCTACGAGTTGGTGAGCAGTTCTTC. Its translation is CASTEGGLRVGEQFF.

The J gene is TRBJ2-2, the V gene TRBV5-4; 9 bases are shared with TRBD1. The CDR3 contains 17 residues. Germline V gene lookup returns CDR1 SGHNT and CDR2 YYREEE (reference sequence). With 3 bases clipped from V and 3 bases from J, the junction kept 9 bases outside the gene matches. As DNA, the CDR3 is TGTGCCAGCAGCTGGGGGCACAGGGGGCGCGACACCGGGGAGCTGTTTTTT. Amino acids: CASSWGHRGRDTGELFF.

This chain connects TRBV5-6 to TRBJ2-1; tentative D call: TRBD2 (5 bases). V was trimmed by 4 bases and J by 0 bases, leaving 17 bases between them. Germline V gene data show CDR1 as SGHDT and CDR2 as YYEEEE. The CDR3 runs to 17 residues. The CDR3 DNA reads as TGTGCCAGCAGCCCCAGCGGCAGGCCGAGCTCCTACAATGAGCAGTTCTTC. It encodes CASSPSGRPSSYNEQFF.

This rearrangement joins TRBV6-1 to TRBJ1-4; the D gene is possibly TRBD1 (6 bases). From germline, CDR1 is MNHNS and CDR2 SASEGT. V lost 5 bases and J 4 bases, leaving 11 bases between the germline ends. This CDR3 has 14 amino acids. CDR3 DNA: TGTGCCAGCAGTAAGCAGGGGCTTAATGAAAAACTGTTTTTT. Translated, it gives CASSKQGLNEKLFF.

This chain uses TRBV7-8 with TRBJ2-5; the D gene is possibly TRBD2 (6 bases). Deletions cut 1 base from V and 7 bases from J, with 13 bases between. CDR3 length: 14 amino acids. Germline V gene data show CDR1 as SGHVS and CDR2 as FQNEAQ. The CDR3: CASSLDRAGGTQYF. The CDR3 nucleotides read TGTGCCAGCAGCTTAGATAGGGCCGGGGGGACCCAGTACTTC.

This chain uses TRBV15 with TRBJ2-2, with D maybe TRBD1 (6 bases). CDR1 LNHNV and CDR2 YYDKDF come from the germline V gene (reference sequence). The CDR3 is 16 residues long. Trimming shortened V by 3 bases and J by 3 bases, and 14 bases separated the two germline ends. The CDR3 here is CATSSNYRADTGELFF. The CDR3, as DNA: TGTGCCACCAGCAGTAACTACAGGGCGGACACCGGGGAGCTGTTTTTT.

The V call is TRBV7-9, the J call TRBJ1-5; 11 bases line up with TRBD1. The CDR3 runs to 14 residues. In germline, CDR1 is SEHNR, CDR2 FQNEAQ (reference sequence). V lost 8 bases, J lost 4 bases, and 4 bases stayed unmatched. Here the CDR3 DNA reads TGTGCCAGCGGGACAGGGGGAAAAAATCAGCCCCAGCATTTT. Translation gives CASGTGGKNQPQHF.

V is TRBV7-8 and J is TRBJ2-3; TRBD2 aligns across 10 bases. V lost 5 bases and J lost 7; bases outside the gene matches: 9. The V gene's germline CDR1 is SGHVS and CDR2 FQNEAQ. The CDR3 runs to 15 residues. CDR3 sequence (DNA): TGTGCCAGCAGCGTTAGCGGGAGGTCGGGGAATACGCAGTATTTT. As protein: CASSVSGRSGNTQYF. The whole variable domain, filled in from reference TRBV7-8 and TRBJ2-3, reads GAGVSQSPRYKVAKRGQDVALRCDPISGHVSLFWYQQALGQGPEFLTYFQNEAQLDKSGLPSDRFFAERPEGSVSTLKIQRTQQEDSAVYLCASSVSGRSGNTQYFGPGTRLTVL.

The chain uses TRBV9 and TRBJ1-3; D is undetermined. Per germline, CDR1 SGDLS and CDR2 YYNGEE. The CDR3 is made up of 15 amino acids. V was clipped by 4 bases and J by 0 bases, with 11 bases between them. The CDR3 region is CASSPARYSGNTIYF. Here the CDR3 DNA reads TGTGCCAGCAGCCCGGCCAGGTACTCTGGAAACACCATATATTTT.

This clone was counted once. The V and J genes are TRBV10-3 and TRBJ1-1, with D tentatively TRBD1 (6 bases). The CDR3 runs to 13 residues. Germline CDR1 ENHRY, CDR2 SYGVKD. Trimming shortened V by 10 bases and J by 0 bases, and 12 bases separated the two germline ends. In nucleotides, the CDR3 is TGTGCCACCTACGGGACAATGAACACTGAAGCTTTCTTT. Its translation is CATYGTMNTEAFF.

J is TRBJ2-2 and V is TRBV11-2; D unclear. CDR1 and CDR2 from the germline V gene are SGHAT and FQNNGV. Trimming removed 2 bases from V and 4 bases from J, with 5 bases in between. The CDR3 sequence is 13 residues long. This chain's CDR3 is CASSLLRTGELFF. CDR3 nucleotide sequence: TGTGCCAGCAGCTTATTGCGCACCGGGGAGCTGTTTTTT.

This clone was counted only a few times. At one end the junction does not follow the germline gene, possibly because of a read error. The V and J genes are TRBV6-5 and TRBJ2-6; 8 nucleotides match TRBD1. The germline gives CDR1 MNHEY, CDR2 SVGAGI. The CDR3 is 15 amino acids. CDR3 in amino acids: CASSSGTGGANGLTF. DNA for the CDR3: TGTGCCAGCAGTTCCGGGACAGGAGGGGCCAACGGCCTGACTTTC.

The V call is TRBV7-9, the J call TRBJ1-2; 10 bases line up with TRBD1. Looked up from germline, CDR1 is SEHNR and CDR2 is FQNEAQ (reference sequence). Trimming at V came to 4 bases and at J to 8 bases, leaving 10 bases not matched to a gene. The CDR3 length is 15 residues. The CDR3 region has the DNA TGTGCCAGCAGCTACCTGGGACAGGGGTCGGGCGGCTACACCTTC. Its protein product is CASSYLGQGSGGYTF.

The chain has TRBV30 and TRBJ1-6, with D unclear. Germline V lookup: CDR1 GTSNPN, CDR2 SVGIG (reference sequence). The ends were cut back, 2 bases at V and 7 bases at J, with 15 bases in the middle. The CDR3 loop spans 15 amino acids. CDR3 amino acids: CAWSRGGFGNSPLHF. CDR3 DNA sequence: TGTGCCTGGAGTCGCGGTGGGTTCGGGAATTCACCCCTCCACTTT. The entire variable domain, with the rest obtained from reference TRBV30 and TRBJ1-6, is as follows: SQTIHQWPATLVQPVGSPLSLECTVEGTSNPNLYWYRQAAGRGLQLLFYSVGIGQISSEVPQNLSASRPQDRQFILSSKKLLLSDSGFYLCAWSRGGFGNSPLHFGNGTRLTVT.

V usage is TRBV7-6 and J usage is TRBJ2-1; 12 positions match TRBD2. CDR3 length equals 17 residues. Germline V gene data show CDR1 as SGHVS and CDR2 as FNYEAQ. J gave up 3 bases and V 1 base, and 4 bases lay outside the gene matches. CDR3 DNA sequence: TGTGCCAGCAGCTTAGTAGCTAGCGGGGGGGTCTACAATGAGCAGTTCTTC. Encoded protein: CASSLVASGGVYNEQFF.

The chain has TRBV28 and TRBJ2-5, with 11 bases matching TRBD1. CDR1 MDHEN and CDR2 SYDVKM come from the germline V gene. This CDR3 has 16 residues. The J segment lost 5 bases and the V segment lost 5 bases, leaving 10 bases of the junction unmatched. The CDR3 loop is CASSPRTGGAWETQYF. CDR3 nucleotide sequence: TGTGCCAGCAGTCCAAGGACAGGGGGCGCATGGGAGACCCAGTACTTC.

The chain employs TRBV2 and TRBJ2-2; possibly TRBD1 for D (5 bases). The V gene lost 7 bases and the J gene lost 4 bases, with 13 bases spanning the gap. The germline CDR1 and CDR2 sequences are SNHLY and FYNNEI. CDR3 length equals 14 residues. Written as DNA, the CDR3 is TGTGCCAGCAAGCCAGGGTCGCGCACCGGGGAGCTGTTTTTT. Translating it yields CASKPGSRTGELFF.

Details on this clone: The junction does not match germline at one end; this may be a read error. The chain carries TRBV7-7 and TRBJ2-1; the match to TRBD2 covers 11 bases. The CDR3 extends over 16 amino acids. CDR1 is SSHAT and CDR2 is FNYEAQ in the germline V gene (reference sequence). The CDR3 spells CASSLELAGVDNEQFF. The CDR3 DNA is TGTGCTAGCAGCTTAGAACTAGCGGGAGTAGACAATGAGCAGTTCTTC.

The chain recombines TRBV6-6 with TRBJ2-7; the match to TRBD1 covers 7 bases. The CDR3 consists of 16 residues. The germline gives CDR1 MNHNY, CDR2 SVGAGI (reference sequence). The junction had 13 bases not matched to a gene; V was cut back by 6 bases and J by 2 bases. The CDR3 loop is CASRATGLPGAYEQYF. In DNA form, the CDR3 reads TGTGCCAGCAGAGCGACAGGGCTCCCCGGGGCCTACGAGCAGTACTTC.

This clone was found once. V is TRBV11-2 and J is TRBJ1-4; D is unclear. Germline V lookup: CDR1 SGHAT, CDR2 FQNNGV. CDR3 length: 11 amino acids. V lost 4 bases, J lost 5 bases, and 2 bases lay in between. The CDR3 here is CASSSNEKLFF. CDR3 bases: TGTGCCAGCAGCTCAAATGAAAAACTGTTTTTT.

This sequence joins TRBV6-1 and TRBJ2-2, with D possibly being TRBD2 (6 bases). The V end was cut by 6 bases, the J end by 5 bases, with 13 bases between. The CDR3 is 14 residues long. Germline values: CDR1 MNHNS, CDR2 SASEGT. This CDR3 reads CASRELRGTGELFF. CDR3 coding DNA: TGTGCCAGCAGGGAGCTACGGGGGACCGGGGAGCTGTTTTTT.

This chain links TRBV10-3 with TRBJ1-2, with TRBD1 matching over 7 bases. This CDR3 region has 13 residues. Unmatched junction bases numbered 7, after V lost 9 bases and J lost 3 bases. Germline V CDR1 and CDR2: ENHRY, SYGVKD. The CDR3 spells CAIPTDRDYGYTF. Here the CDR3 DNA reads TGTGCCATACCTACCGACAGGGACTATGGCTACACCTTC.

A word on this clone: Germline and junction disagree at one end, which may indicate a read error. This chain connects TRBV7-9 to TRBJ1-1; TRBD1 matches at 9 bases. Germline CDR1 is SEHNR and CDR2 is FQNEAQ (reference sequence). CDR3 length: 14 amino acids. The CDR3 sequence is CSSSAGQGYPEAFF. CDR3 nucleotides: TGTTCCAGCAGCGCTGGACAGGGGTACCCTGAAGCTTTCTTT.

The chain uses TRBV28 and TRBJ2-7; TRBD1 might be the D (5 bases). This CDR3 spans 12 amino acids. V was trimmed by 8 bases and J by 3 bases, leaving 11 bases between them. The germline CDR1 and CDR2 sequences are MDHEN and SYDVKM. CDR3 bases: TGTGCCAGCTCCCCAGGGTACTACGAGCAGTACTTC. Translated, it gives CASSPGYYEQYF.

The sample holds a few counts of this clone. This chain joins TRBV5-1 and TRBJ2-3; D uncertain. The length of the CDR3 is 12 residues. Germline lookup yields CDR1 SGHRS and CDR2 YFSETQ. V lost 0 bases and J lost 5, with 4 bases in between. The chain's CDR3 is CASSLVGDTQYF. The CDR3 DNA is TGCGCCAGCAGCTTGGTCGGAGATACGCAGTATTTT.

This sequence joins TRBV11-2 and TRBJ1-2; the D is unclear. This CDR3 is built from 17 residues. Per the germline V gene, CDR1 is SGHAT and CDR2 is FQNNGV. Trimming took 6 bases from V and 0 from J, leaving 20 bases between them. The CDR3: CASRSLEEKGANYGYTF. The CDR3 bases are TGTGCCAGCAGGTCCTTGGAGGAGAAAGGAGCTAACTATGGCTACACCTTC.

J is TRBJ2-1 and V is TRBV27; TRBD2 agrees at 8 bases. CDR3 length: 15 residues. V dropped 7 bases and J dropped 0; count of bases not matched to a gene: 5. Germline CDR1 is MNHEY and CDR2 is SMNVEV (reference sequence). CDR3: CASIPGGSSYNEQFF. CDR3 coding DNA: TGTGCCAGCATCCCGGGGGGGTCCTCCTACAATGAGCAGTTCTTC.

As for this clone: This same CDR3 is encoded by further DNA sequences in the sample. The chain recombines TRBV28 with TRBJ1-2; 10 bases are shared with TRBD1. Unmatched junction bases numbered 5, after V lost 6 bases and J lost 4 bases. The CDR3 is 14 residues long. Germline loops: CDR1 MDHEN, CDR2 SYDVKM. The CDR3 loop is CASSPGTGVYGYTF. CDR3 coding DNA: TGTGCCAGCAGCCCCGGGACAGGGGTCTATGGCTACACCTTC.

A single count supports this clone. V is TRBV27 and J is TRBJ2-3; TRBD2 might be the D (6 bases). The CDR3 has 12 amino acids. Deletions cut 10 bases from V and 14 bases from J, with 22 bases between. CDR1 is MNHEY and CDR2 is SMNVEV in the germline V gene (reference sequence). The CDR3 DNA sequence: TGTGCCACCCGGGGAGGACTACCTCGTGTGTATTTT. The encoded protein is CATRGGLPRVYF.

J is TRBJ2-7 and V is TRBV14; the match to TRBD1 covers 7 bases. J was trimmed by 0 bases and V by 6 bases; bases with no gene match: 8. Germline V gives CDR1 SGHDN, CDR2 FVKESK. This CDR3 region has 15 residues. For the CDR3, the DNA is TGTGCCAGCAGTGATGGACAGGAGAGCTCCTACGAGCAGTACTTC. Encoded protein: CASSDGQESSYEQYF.